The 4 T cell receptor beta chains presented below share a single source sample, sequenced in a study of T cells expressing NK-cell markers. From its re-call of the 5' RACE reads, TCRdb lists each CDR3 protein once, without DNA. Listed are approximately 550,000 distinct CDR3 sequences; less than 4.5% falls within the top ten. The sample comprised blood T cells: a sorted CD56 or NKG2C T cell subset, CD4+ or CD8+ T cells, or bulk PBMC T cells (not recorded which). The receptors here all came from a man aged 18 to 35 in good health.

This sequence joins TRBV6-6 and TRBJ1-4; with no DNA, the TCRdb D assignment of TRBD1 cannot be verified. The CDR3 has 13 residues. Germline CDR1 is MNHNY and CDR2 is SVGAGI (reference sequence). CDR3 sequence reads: CATQQGYNEKLFF.

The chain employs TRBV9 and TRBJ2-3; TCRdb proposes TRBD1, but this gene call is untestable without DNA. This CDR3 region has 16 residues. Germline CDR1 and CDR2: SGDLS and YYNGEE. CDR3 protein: CASSVASGIGGDTQYF.

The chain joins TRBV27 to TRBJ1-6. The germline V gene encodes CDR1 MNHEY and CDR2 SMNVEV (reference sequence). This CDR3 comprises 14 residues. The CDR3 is CASSFSEYNSPLHF.

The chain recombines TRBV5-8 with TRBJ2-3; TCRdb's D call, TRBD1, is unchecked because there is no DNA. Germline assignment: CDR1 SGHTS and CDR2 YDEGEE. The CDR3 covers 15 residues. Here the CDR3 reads CASSEGQGRADTQYF.